This entry features one T cell receptor beta chain sequence. No antigen is known for it. No much larger clonotype is one base removed from it; base qualities were not supplied. TCRbeta CDR3 regions were sequenced with the immunoSEQ Assay. After extraction, genomic DNA underwent amplification by bias-controlled multiplex PCR, followed by high-throughput sequencing. In the source study's methods: To quantify the absolute abundance of each unique TCRbeta CDR3 region, sequences were collapsed and filtered. T cell fraction was estimated by normalizing TCRbeta template counts to usable DNA, which was measured by amplifying reference genes present in all nucleated cells. Repertoire TCRs were annotated as SARS-CoV-2-specific by exact matching of V gene, CDR3 amino acid sequence and J gene to a known reactive TCR set. The reference SARS-CoV-2 TCR set came from MIRA and was filtered for enrichment in COVID-19-positive ImmuneCODE repertoires, removing public or cross-reactive TCRs. Drawing on the MIRA antigens, annotated TCRs were analysed further at the level of specific ORF or position within ORF. Depth was the summed frequency of annotated unique rearrangements, while breadth was defined as annotated unique rearrangements over total unique productive rearrangements. TCR breadth was compared between groups using two-sided Wilcoxon rank-sum tests. The table was pulled from immuneACCESS by TCRdb, which kept in-frame rearrangements only. Such tables lose some clones; where checked, under half of the loss comes from unresolved V genes, and the rest has no known cause. From that table come the V and J calls and clone size; the DNA was used to work out D and trimming. The sample has about 370,000 clones on record, less than 90% of them singletons. The ten largest clones take up under 4% of the sample.

The data derive from a study of Ad26.COV2.S vaccination and SARS-CoV-2 variants (dated by TCRdb to the early 2020s). As for the study more broadly: Vaccine-arm donors were drawn from COV1001, a multicentre, randomized, double-blind, placebo-controlled phase I-IIa trial of Ad26.COV2.S in healthy adults. Ad26.COV2.S was administered intramuscularly at 5 x 10^10 or 1 x 10^11 viral particles, either as a single shot or as two shots given 56 days apart. TCRbeta repertoire sequencing was used to assess the specificity and breadth of SARS-CoV-2-reactive T cell receptors after Ad26.COV2.S vaccination. The TCR-sequenced set comprised around 30 samples: 19 Ad26.COV2.S vaccine recipients, 5 placebo recipients and 8 SARS-CoV-2 convalescent individuals. Trial participants were randomized into five groups of five, in which low-dose or high-dose Ad26.COV2.S was given once or twice, or placebo was given on both occasions. Blinding of investigators to trial group allocation was maintained during experiments and outcome assessment. The investigation overall reported the following: Spike-specific TCR breadth was higher in Ad26.COV2.S recipients than in placebo recipients (P = 0.0014). After vaccination, substantial breadth of spike-specific CD8+ and CD4+ T cell responses was reported. The study was not powered to compare responses between vaccine doses or regimens. Comparable non-spike TCR breadth was observed between vaccine and placebo recipients, consistent with only spike being contained in the vaccine. The authors noted that total T cell responses may have been underestimated by the TCR breadth and depth analyses.

The treatment or condition label corresponds to: some 19 received Ad26.COV2.S at low or high dose, single or two shots; about 5 received placebo; per-sample allocation not given. For vaccine and placebo recipients, the sequenced repertoires came from samples collected on day 63 after the first injection. In Cohort 1b, around 23 adults aged 18-55 years were enrolled at a single site in Boston, USA, between 29 July and 7 August 2020. Ad26.COV2.S was a replication-incompetent adenovirus type 26 vector that expressed a prefusion-stabilized SARS-CoV-2 spike protein derived from the original Wuhan strain. This clonotype was sampled from a person between 18 and 59 years old who received the Ad26.COV2.S COVID-19 vaccine or a placebo. The sample was peripheral blood, taken in a trial of Ad26.COV2.S vaccine versus placebo.

The CDR3 loop reads CASSTPYLGGYTF. The nucleotide sequence is TGTGCCAGCAGTACCCCCTACCTTGGAGGCTACACCTTC. The rearranged chain carries TRBV6-5 and TRBJ1-2; the D gene cannot be named for sure. A distance of 15 bases separates the germline ends of V and J, which lose 5 bases and 8 bases respectively. CDR1 MNHEY and CDR2 SVGAGI are derived from the germline V gene. The CDR3 starts with the cysteine, ends with the phenylalanine, and has 13 residues. The only DNA kept is the CDR3, 39 bases in frame from the first base.